This T cell receptor beta chain appears in the sequencing data of a study of blood T cell repertoires in COVID-19. Study in general: Spain, Italy and the United States supplied samples that represented acute and convalescent COVID-19. T cells, B-cell-depleted T cells, or PBMCs provided the cDNA or gDNA that served as material.

V lost 5 bases and J lost 2; bases outside the gene matches: 6. The V gene's germline CDR1 is SGHVS and CDR2 FNYEAQ. CDR3 length: 16 amino acids. Ages ranged from about 18 to 100 years, with residence in 24 US areas. Method: immunoSEQ multiplex PCR; TCRdb's copy keeps in-frame clones and lacks some. Of fewer than 250,000 clones in the sample, around 86% were seen once. V and J are TRBV7-6 and TRBJ2-2; 9 bases are a match to TRBD2. This TCR came from a woman aged 40 to 50 with acute COVID-19. Sequencing was done on a sample of PBMCs or T cells enriched from blood (not recorded which). The CDR3 reads CASSPLAGVNTGELFF. The DNA of the CDR3 is TGTGCCAGCAGCCCTTTAGCGGGAGTCAACACCGGGGAGCTGTTTTTT.